These 24 T cell receptor beta chains were sequenced from one sample in a study of Ad26.COV2.S vaccination and SARS-CoV-2 variants. Sample treatment: approximately 18 received Ad26.COV2.S at low or high dose, single or two shots; about 5 received placebo; per-sample allocation not given. Repertoires come from day 63 after the first vaccine or placebo injection. TCRdb keeps only in-frame clones here, not all; method: immunoSEQ multiplex PCR. The sample contains roughly 410,000 clones, 80% to 90% of which appear only once. The sample here was peripheral blood, taken in a trial of Ad26.COV2.S vaccine versus placebo. Receptors were obtained from a person between 18 and 60 years old who received the Ad26.COV2.S COVID-19 vaccine or a placebo.

This clone was observed a handful of times. The chain carries TRBV19 and TRBJ1-5; 9 nucleotides line up with TRBD1. The CDR3 runs 13 residues. Germline CDR1 LNHDA, CDR2 SQIVND (reference sequence). V shed 9 bases, J shed 5 bases, and the junction held 5 bases outside the gene matches. The CDR3 loop is CASRDRVDQPQHF. The DNA of the CDR3 is TGTGCCAGCCGGGACAGGGTGGATCAGCCCCAGCATTTT.

Points on this clone: The sample carries other DNA sequences with the same CDR3. The chain uses TRBV18 and TRBJ1-6, with TRBD1 matching 9 bases. Per the germline V gene, CDR1 is KGHSH and CDR2 is LQKENI. J lost 7 bases, V lost 6 bases, and 4 bases had no gene match. The CDR3 length is 14 residues. This CDR3 is CASSRDRDNSPLHF. In nucleotides, the CDR3 is TGTGCCAGCTCCCGGGACAGGGACAATTCACCCCTCCACTTT.

The sample holds one count of this clone. This chain links TRBV6-5 with TRBJ2-7; 12 bases agree with TRBD2. J lost 5 bases, V lost 4 bases, and 9 bases had no gene match. Germline loops: CDR1 MNHEY, CDR2 SVGAGI. There are 16 residues in the CDR3. CDR3 DNA sequence: TGTGCCAGCAGTTCGCCGGGGCTAGCGGGAGGGAACGAGCAGTACTTC. It translates to CASSSPGLAGGNEQYF.

V is TRBV7-3 and J is TRBJ2-1; D perhaps matches TRBD2 (6 bases). Germline values: CDR1 SGHTA, CDR2 FQGTGA. Trimming stripped 3 bases from V and 6 bases from J, with 9 bases between. CDR3 size: 13 residues. For the CDR3, the DNA is TGTGCCAGCAGCTTTAGCGGAAGCAATGAGCAGTTCTTC. Encoded protein: CASSFSGSNEQFF.

This sequence joins TRBV27 and TRBJ1-2; 7 bases align to TRBD1. V was pared by 6 bases and J by 6 bases, with 4 bases of the junction left unmatched. Germline CDR1 and CDR2: MNHEY and SMNVEV (reference sequence). The CDR3 is made up of 12 amino acids. The CDR3 nucleotides are TGTGCCAGCAGGGGACAGTACCATGGCTACACCTTC. Protein: CASRGQYHGYTF.

This chain joins TRBV6-6 and TRBJ2-1; D may be TRBD2 (6 bases). The CDR3 consists of 15 residues. In germline, CDR1 is MNHNY, CDR2 SVGAGI (reference sequence). Deletions cut 1 base from V and 1 base from J, with 8 bases between. The CDR3 nucleotides read TGTGCCAGCAGTTACTGGGGACTGTCCTACAATGAGCAGTTCTTC. Translation: CASSYWGLSYNEQFF.

V is TRBV11-3 and J is TRBJ1-1, with 8 bases matching TRBD1. Germline V gene lookup returns CDR1 SGHNT and CDR2 YENEEA. The CDR3 totals 15 residues. V lost 3 bases and J lost 6; bases outside the gene matches: 9. The CDR3 protein is CASSLVSRGPAEAFF. DNA for the CDR3: TGTGCCAGCAGCTTGGTGAGCAGGGGGCCCGCTGAAGCTTTCTTT. The full variable domain, its missing parts supplied by reference TRBV11-3 and TRBJ1-1, is EAGVVQSPRYKIIEKKQPVAFWCNPISGHNTLYWYLQNLGQGPELLIRYENEEAVDDSQLPKDRFSAERLKGVDSTLKIQPAELGDSAVYLCASSLVSRGPAEAFFGQGTRLTVV.

This clone was counted a few times. The gene calls are TRBV7-2 and TRBJ1-3; no clear D. There are 16 residues in the CDR3. CDR1 is SGHTA, CDR2 FQGNSA, per germline. The V end was cut by 6 bases, the J end by 4 bases, with 19 bases between. The CDR3 bases are TGTGCCAGCAGGCCCAAGGGTAAAAGGTCGGGAAACACCATATATTTT. Its translation is CASRPKGKRSGNTIYF.

The chain combines TRBV9 with TRBJ2-1; D is uncertain. The CDR3 extends over 14 amino acids. CDR1 SGDLS and CDR2 YYNGEE come from the germline V gene. Deletions cut 2 bases from V and 4 bases from J, with 10 bases between. The CDR3 DNA is TGTGCCAGCAGCGTCTCACTACCTTACAATGAGCAGTTCTTC. Its translation: CASSVSLPYNEQFF. Variable domain in full (rest from reference TRBV9 and TRBJ2-1): DSGVTQTPKHLITATGQRVTLRCSPRSGDLSVYWYQQSLDQGLQFLIQYYNGEERAKGNILERFSAQQFPDLHSELNLSSLELGDSALYFCASSVSLPYNEQFFGPGTRLTVL.

The gene calls are TRBV30 and TRBJ2-5, with a tentative D call TRBD1 (6 bases). Germline assignment: CDR1 GTSNPN and CDR2 SVGIG (reference sequence). Trimming stripped 4 bases from V and 5 bases from J, with 11 bases between. The CDR3 runs 12 residues. CDR3 coding DNA: TGTGCCTGGACTACAGGGTGGGAGACCCAGTACTTC. It yields the protein CAWTTGWETQYF. Using reference TRBV30 and TRBJ2-5 for the parts outside the CDR3, the full variable domain is SQTIHQWPATLVQPVGSPLSLECTVEGTSNPNLYWYRQAAGRGLQLLFYSVGIGQISSEVPQNLSASRPQDRQFILSSKKLLLSDSGFYLCAWTTGWETQYFGPGTRLLVL.

The gene calls are TRBV6-5 and TRBJ1-4; no firm D call. V was clipped by 10 bases and J by 12 bases, with 18 bases between them. This CDR3 is 12 amino acids long. Germline V CDR1 and CDR2: MNHEY, SVGAGI. DNA of the CDR3: TGTGCCACACAAGCTTCTTTGGGTGAACTGTTTTTT. Its translation is CATQASLGELFF.

The chain carries TRBV28 and TRBJ1-1, with D possibly being TRBD1 (5 bases). The germline V gene encodes CDR1 MDHEN and CDR2 SYDVKM. CDR3 length: 12 amino acids. Trimming left V 7 bases short and J 5 bases short, with 11 bases between. CDR3 coding DNA: TGTGCCAGCATTCTCGGGGGGACTGAAGCTTTCTTT. Its translation: CASILGGTEAFF.

V usage is TRBV5-1 and J usage is TRBJ2-7; TRBD1 agrees at 8 bases. Germline V CDR1 and CDR2: SGHRS, YFSETQ. The CDR3 contains 13 residues. The ends lost 3 bases at V and 5 bases at J; junction bases unmatched: 4. In DNA, the CDR3 is TGCGCCAGCAGCTCCCGACAGGGGCACGAGCAGTACTTC. It encodes CASSSRQGHEQYF.

The CDR3 DNA reads TGTGCCAGCAGCGCGGGACTAGCGAACTACGAGCAGTACTTC. The encoded protein is CASSAGLANYEQYF. The genes are TRBV7-6 and TRBJ2-7, with TRBD2 matching over 10 bases. The CDR3 sequence is 14 residues long. The germline gives CDR1 SGHVS, CDR2 FNYEAQ. V lost 5 bases and J lost 3; bases outside the gene matches: 4.

The V call is TRBV18, the J call TRBJ1-1; perhaps TRBD1 as D (5 bases). CDR1 is KGHSH and CDR2 is LQKENI in the germline V gene. V lost 2 bases, J lost 7 bases, and 8 bases lay in between. This CDR3 comprises 12 residues. The CDR3 DNA sequence: TGTGCCAGCTCACCAACGGGGGGTGAAGCTTTCTTT. This gives the protein CASSPTGGEAFF.

The chain combines TRBV10-3 with TRBJ2-7, with 7 bases identical to TRBD1. CDR1 and CDR2 (germline): ENHRY, SYGVKD. Unmatched junction bases numbered 13, after V lost 6 bases and J lost 5 bases. The CDR3 runs 15 residues. DNA for the CDR3: TGTGCCATCAGGAGGACAGGTTTCGGAGTGGACGAGCAGTACTTC. Its protein product is CAIRRTGFGVDEQYF.

The genes are TRBV15 and TRBJ2-5; TRBD2 matches 14 bases. The CDR3 spans 17 residues. Trimming at V came to 1 base and at J to 3 bases, leaving 4 bases not matched to a gene. The germline CDR1 and CDR2 sequences are LNHNV and YYDKDF (reference sequence). CDR3 residues: CATSRGGLAGAKETQYF. The CDR3 bases are TGTGCCACCAGCAGAGGGGGACTAGCGGGGGCTAAAGAGACCCAGTACTTC.

This chain links TRBV4-3 with TRBJ2-1; possibly TRBD1 for D (5 bases). V shed 3 bases and J shed 2 bases, with 8 bases lying between them. CDR1 is LGHNA, CDR2 YSLEER, per germline. The CDR3 loop spans 14 amino acids. CDR3 sequence reads: CASSQSGTYNEQFF. The CDR3, as DNA: TGCGCCAGCAGCCAGTCAGGGACCTACAATGAGCAGTTCTTC.

The rearrangement uses TRBV30 and TRBJ2-7, with D perhaps TRBD2 (5 bases). The CDR3 covers 13 residues. Germline lookup yields CDR1 GTSNPN and CDR2 SVGIG (reference sequence). V was trimmed by 2 bases and J by 7 bases, leaving 15 bases between them. For the CDR3, the DNA is TGTGCCTGGAGTACTAGGCCCCCGGGGGAGCAGTACTTC. It codes for CAWSTRPPGEQYF.

The J gene is TRBJ1-5, the V gene TRBV4-2; perhaps TRBD1 as D (6 bases). The ends were cut back, 3 bases at V and 0 bases at J, with 9 bases in the middle. CDR1 and CDR2 (germline): LGHNA, YNFKEQ. The CDR3 length is 15 residues. The CDR3 DNA sequence: TGTGCCAGCAGCCAGGGGGACATTAGCAATCAGCCCCAGCATTTT. It is translated as CASSQGDISNQPQHF.

The V and J genes are TRBV6-5 and TRBJ2-7; D is ambiguous. The CDR3 extends over 13 amino acids. In germline, CDR1 is MNHEY, CDR2 SVGAGI. V was pared by 1 base and J by 3 bases, with 7 bases between. CDR3 nucleotide sequence: TGTGCCAGCAGTTACTACGGTCGCTACGAGCAGTACTTC. This sequence encodes CASSYYGRYEQYF.

The rearrangement uses TRBV6-4 and TRBJ1-1; a weak D match, TRBD1 (5 bases). Between the trimmed V and J ends, which lost 6 bases and 4 bases, there was a span of 21 bases. There are 16 residues in the CDR3. Germline values: CDR1 MRHNA, CDR2 SNTAGT. CDR3 protein: CASSPPRNTRVTEAFF. The CDR3 DNA reads TGTGCCAGCAGCCCCCCCAGGAACACCAGGGTCACTGAAGCTTTCTTT.

This clone was seen only once. The V gene is TRBV5-1, the J gene TRBJ2-7, with 8 bases that match TRBD1. Trimming removed 3 bases from V and 7 bases from J; junction bases left unmatched: 9. The CDR3 is 14 amino acids. The germline CDR1 and CDR2 sequences are SGHRS and YFSETQ. The CDR3 sequence: CASSSGGLGDEQYF. CDR3 bases: TGCGCCAGCAGCTCAGGGGGCTTAGGGGATGAGCAGTACTTC.

V is TRBV6-5 and J is TRBJ1-6; no firm D call. V was clipped by 2 bases and J by 12 bases, with 14 bases between them. The CDR3 extends over 14 amino acids. Germline assignment: CDR1 MNHEY and CDR2 SVGAGI. CDR3: CASSYQTGVEPLHF. The CDR3 DNA reads TGTGCCAGCAGTTACCAAACCGGGGTAGAACCCCTCCACTTT.